This T cell receptor beta chain originates from a study of human T cells and chemical hapten exposure. Documented time point: patch test 1, 2 weeks after DPC sensitization. Treatment: therapeutic diphenylcyclopropenone sensitization with weekly scalp DPC. Every donor had alopecia and was 18 to 70 years old; all were suitable for DPC. It was from unfractionated whole blood that total RNA was extracted. Study observations and caveats: TCRs exceeding a frequency of 1 in 1000 stayed unchanged under DPC sensitization.

Via MiXCR, TCRdb re-called the RACE reads, giving one row per CDR3 protein. The sample shows 65,000 to 85,000 distinct CDR3 sequences, 10% of them seen only once. The sample holds a few counts of this clonotype. What it recognizes is unknown. The V gene end was trimmed by 6 bases and the J gene end by 2 bases; junction bases not matched to a gene: 19. The CDR3 consists of 20 residues. CDR1 MRHNA and CDR2 SNTAGT come from the germline V gene. This sequence originates from a woman aged 45-65 years with alopecia areata. Some clones in this sample may be carry-over from other donors' samples. The starting material was whole blood, obtained in connection with sensitization to the hapten diphenylcyclopropenone (DPC). The chain employs TRBV6-4 and TRBJ1-1; 12 nucleotides align to TRBD1. The CDR3 region has the DNA TGTGCCAGCAGGCCCCGGGACAGGGGGCCCAAAACATACAACAACACTGAAGCTTTCTTT. Protein: CASRPRDRGPKTYNNTEAFF.